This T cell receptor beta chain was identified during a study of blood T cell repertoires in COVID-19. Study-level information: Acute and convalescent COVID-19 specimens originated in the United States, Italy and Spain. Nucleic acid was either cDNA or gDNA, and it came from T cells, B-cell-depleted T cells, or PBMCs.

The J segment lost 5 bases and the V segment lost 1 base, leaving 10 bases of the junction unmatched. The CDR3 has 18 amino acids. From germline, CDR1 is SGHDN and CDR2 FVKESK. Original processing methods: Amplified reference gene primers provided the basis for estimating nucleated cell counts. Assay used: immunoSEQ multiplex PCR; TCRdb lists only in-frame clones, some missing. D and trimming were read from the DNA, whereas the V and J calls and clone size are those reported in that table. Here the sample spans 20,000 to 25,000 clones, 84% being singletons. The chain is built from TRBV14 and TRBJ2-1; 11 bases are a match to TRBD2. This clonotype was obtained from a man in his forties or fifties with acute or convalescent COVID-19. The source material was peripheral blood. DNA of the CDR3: TGTGCCAGCAGCCAAGTTACCGTACTAGCGGGAGTGCACAATGAGCAGTTCTTC. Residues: CASSQVTVLAGVHNEQFF.